The 6 T cell receptor beta chains below all came from one sample that was sequenced in a study of blood T cell repertoires in COVID-19. Assay: immunoSEQ multiplex PCR; the TCRdb copy retains only in-frame clones and omits some. The table has under 75,000 clones, around four fifths seen once. Input material: peripheral blood. The receptors here all came from a man aged 60-69 years with acute or convalescent COVID-19.

V and J are TRBV21-1 and TRBJ1-5; TRBD1 is the table's D call, not checked against the DNA. TRBV21-1 is termed a pseudogene. The CDR3 is 14 amino acids. Here the CDR3 DNA reads TGTGCCAGCAGCAAAGTGGGGGCCCTTCAGCCCCAGCATTTT. This codes for CASSKVGALQPQHF.

The V gene is TRBV10-1, the J gene TRBJ2-3; D possibly corresponds to TRBD2 (6 bases). Germline lookup yields CDR1 WNHNN and CDR2 SYGVQD (reference sequence). This CDR3 has 14 amino acids. Trimming cost V 6 bases and J 0 bases, with 10 bases left between them. The CDR3 spells CASSRDSSTDTQYF. The CDR3 DNA reads TGCGCCAGCAGCCGGGACTCTAGCACAGATACGCAGTATTTT.

This clone was detected once. The genes are TRBV6-5 and TRBJ2-7; D call uncertain. Trimming removed 10 bases at V and 6 bases at J, with 10 bases between. CDR3 length: 10 amino acids. The germline CDR1 and CDR2 sequences are MNHEY and SVGAGI. CDR3 nucleotide sequence: TGTGCCACCAGGAGTCGCGAGCAGTACTTC. Translation gives CATRSREQYF.

The gene calls are TRBV5-1 and TRBJ2-5; 7 bases line up with TRBD2. The V gene end was trimmed by 6 bases and the J gene end by 1 base; junction bases not matched to a gene: 9. CDR1 and CDR2 (germline): SGHRS, YFSETQ. CDR3 length: 15 amino acids. CDR3 coding DNA: TGCGCCAGCACCCCCTCTATAGCGGGCCAAGAGACCCAGTACTTC. It encodes CASTPSIAGQETQYF.

This sequence joins TRBV5-1 and TRBJ2-1; 7 bases fit TRBD2. Germline lookup yields CDR1 SGHRS and CDR2 YFSETQ. The CDR3 contains 14 residues. J gave up 3 bases and V 2 bases, and 2 bases lay outside the gene matches. The CDR3 here is CASSFREGYNEQFF. CDR3 DNA sequence: TGCGCCAGCAGCTTCAGGGAGGGCTACAATGAGCAGTTCTTC. The full variable domain, in which reference TRBV5-1 and TRBJ2-1 provide the parts outside the CDR3, is KAGVTQTPRYLIKTRGQQVTLSCSPISGHRSVSWYQQTPGQGLQFLFEYFSETQRNKGNFPGRFSGRQFSNSRSEMNVSTLELGDSALYLCASSFREGYNEQFFGPGTRLTVL.

The chain joins TRBV12-5 to TRBJ2-3; a possible D gene is TRBD1 (6 bases). CDR3 length: 14 amino acids. Germline values: CDR1 LGHNT, CDR2 FRNRAP. The CDR3 loop reads CGSRGHSSTDTQYF. The CDR3, as DNA: TGTGGTAGCCGGGGACACTCATCCACAGATACGCAGTATTTT.